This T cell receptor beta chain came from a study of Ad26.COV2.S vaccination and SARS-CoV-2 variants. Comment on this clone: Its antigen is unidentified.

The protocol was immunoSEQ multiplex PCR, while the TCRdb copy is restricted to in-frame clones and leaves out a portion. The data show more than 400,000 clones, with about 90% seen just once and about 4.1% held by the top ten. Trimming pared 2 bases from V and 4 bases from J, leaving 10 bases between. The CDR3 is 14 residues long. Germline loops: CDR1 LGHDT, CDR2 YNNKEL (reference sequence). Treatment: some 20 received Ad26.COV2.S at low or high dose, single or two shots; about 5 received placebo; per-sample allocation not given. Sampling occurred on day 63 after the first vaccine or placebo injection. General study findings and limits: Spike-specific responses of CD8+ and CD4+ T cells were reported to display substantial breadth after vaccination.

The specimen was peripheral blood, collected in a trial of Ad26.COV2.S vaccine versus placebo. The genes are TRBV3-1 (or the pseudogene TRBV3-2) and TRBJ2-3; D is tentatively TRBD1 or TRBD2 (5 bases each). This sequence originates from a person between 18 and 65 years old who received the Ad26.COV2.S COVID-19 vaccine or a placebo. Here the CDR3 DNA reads TGTGCCAGCAGCCAATCCGGGGCCTCAGATACGCAGTATTTT. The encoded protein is CASSQSGASDTQYF.